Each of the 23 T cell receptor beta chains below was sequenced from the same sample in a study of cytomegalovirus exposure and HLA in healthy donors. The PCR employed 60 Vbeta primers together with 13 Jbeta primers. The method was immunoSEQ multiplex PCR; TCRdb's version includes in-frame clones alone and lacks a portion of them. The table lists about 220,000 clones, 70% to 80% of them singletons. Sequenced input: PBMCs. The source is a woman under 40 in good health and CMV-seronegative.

CDR3 nucleotides: TGTGCCAGCAGTGACTCTAGCGGGAGTTACAATGAGCAGTTCTTC. It is translated as CASSDSSGSYNEQFF. The chain combines TRBV6-1 with TRBJ2-1; TRBD2 agrees at 10 bases. Per germline, CDR1 MNHNS and CDR2 SASEGT. This CDR3 is 15 amino acids long. V lost 3 bases and J lost 4; bases outside the gene matches: 3.

Written as DNA, the CDR3 is TGTGCCTGGGCACCCCCTGGAGGGAGGACTGAAGCTTTCTTT. Its protein product is CAWAPPGGRTEAFF. The chain combines TRBV30 with TRBJ1-1; the D is unclear. The V end was cut by 5 bases, the J end by 5 bases, with 18 bases between. CDR1 is GTSNPN, CDR2 SVGIG, per germline (reference sequence). The CDR3 covers 14 residues.

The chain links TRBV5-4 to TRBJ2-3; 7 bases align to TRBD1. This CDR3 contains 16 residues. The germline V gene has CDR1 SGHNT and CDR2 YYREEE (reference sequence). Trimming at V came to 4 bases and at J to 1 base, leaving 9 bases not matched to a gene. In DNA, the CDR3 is TGTGCCAGCAGCCCCCCCCGACAGGGCCGCACAGATACGCAGTATTTT. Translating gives CASSPPRQGRTDTQYF.

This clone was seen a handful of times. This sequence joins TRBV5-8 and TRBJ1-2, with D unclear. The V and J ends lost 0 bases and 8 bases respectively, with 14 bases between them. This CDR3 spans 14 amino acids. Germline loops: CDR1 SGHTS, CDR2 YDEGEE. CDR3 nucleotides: TGTGCCAGCAGCTTGGGAGCGGTGTCGGTAGGCTACACCTTC. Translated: CASSLGAVSVGYTF.

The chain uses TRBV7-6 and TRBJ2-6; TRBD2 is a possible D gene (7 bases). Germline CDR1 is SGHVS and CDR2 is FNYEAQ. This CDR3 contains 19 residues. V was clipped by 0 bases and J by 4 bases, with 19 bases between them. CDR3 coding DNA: TGTGCCAGCAGCTTAGCGGACTGGCGGGGGCTGGGAGGGGCCAACGTCCTGACTTTC. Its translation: CASSLADWRGLGGANVLTF.

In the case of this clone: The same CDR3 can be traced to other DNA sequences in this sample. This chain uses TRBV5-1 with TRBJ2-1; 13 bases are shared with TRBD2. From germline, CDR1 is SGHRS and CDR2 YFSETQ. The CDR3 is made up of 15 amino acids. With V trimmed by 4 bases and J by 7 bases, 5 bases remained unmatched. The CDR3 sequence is CASSLRTSGGNEQFF. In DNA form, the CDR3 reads TGCGCCAGCAGCCTGCGGACTAGCGGGGGTAATGAGCAGTTCTTC.

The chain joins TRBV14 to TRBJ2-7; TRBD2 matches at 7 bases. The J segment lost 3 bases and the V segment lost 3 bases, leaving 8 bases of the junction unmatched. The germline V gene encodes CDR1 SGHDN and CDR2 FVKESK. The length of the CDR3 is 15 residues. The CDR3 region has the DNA TGTGCCAGCAGCCAGAGCGGGAAGGGTAACTACGAGCAGTACTTC. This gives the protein CASSQSGKGNYEQYF.

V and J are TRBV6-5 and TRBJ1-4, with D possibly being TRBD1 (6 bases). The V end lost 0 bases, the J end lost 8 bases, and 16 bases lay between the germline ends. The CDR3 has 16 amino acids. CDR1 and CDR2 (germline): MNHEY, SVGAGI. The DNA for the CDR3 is TGTGCCAGCAGTTACTCGATGGGGGCTGGAAGAGAAAAACTGTTTTTT. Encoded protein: CASSYSMGAGREKLFF.

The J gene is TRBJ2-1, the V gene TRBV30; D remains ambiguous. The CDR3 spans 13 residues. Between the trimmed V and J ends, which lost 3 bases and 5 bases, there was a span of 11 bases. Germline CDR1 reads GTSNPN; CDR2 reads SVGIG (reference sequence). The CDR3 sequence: CAWRPRRDNEQFF. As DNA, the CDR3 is TGTGCCTGGAGACCGAGGCGCGACAATGAGCAGTTCTTC.

CDR3: CASSSQGKETQYF. The CDR3 coding sequence is TGTGCCAGCAGCTCACAGGGGAAAGAGACCCAGTACTTC. The chain uses TRBV7-8 and TRBJ2-5; 7 nucleotides match TRBD1. Germline V CDR1 and CDR2: SGHVS, FQNEAQ. V dropped 4 bases and J dropped 3; count of bases not matched to a gene: 2. This CDR3 has 13 amino acids.

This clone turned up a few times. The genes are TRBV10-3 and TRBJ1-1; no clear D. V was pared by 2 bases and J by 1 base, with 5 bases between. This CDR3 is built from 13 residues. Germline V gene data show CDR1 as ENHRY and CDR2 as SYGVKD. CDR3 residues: CAISEIANTEAFF. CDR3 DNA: TGTGCCATCAGTGAGATAGCGAACACTGAAGCTTTCTTT.

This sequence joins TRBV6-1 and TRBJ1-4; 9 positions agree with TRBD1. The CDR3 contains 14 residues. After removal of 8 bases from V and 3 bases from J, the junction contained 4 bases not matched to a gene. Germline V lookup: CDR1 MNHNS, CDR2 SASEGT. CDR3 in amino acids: CASETGGANEKLFF. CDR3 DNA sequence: TGTGCCAGCGAGACAGGGGGAGCTAATGAAAAACTGTTTTTT.

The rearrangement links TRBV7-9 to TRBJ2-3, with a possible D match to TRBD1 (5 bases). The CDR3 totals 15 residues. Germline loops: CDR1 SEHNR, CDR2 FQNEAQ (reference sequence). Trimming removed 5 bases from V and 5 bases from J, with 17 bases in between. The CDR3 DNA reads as TGTGCCAGCAGCCACTCCTCCGAAGGGGAAGATACGCAGTATTTT. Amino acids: CASSHSSEGEDTQYF.

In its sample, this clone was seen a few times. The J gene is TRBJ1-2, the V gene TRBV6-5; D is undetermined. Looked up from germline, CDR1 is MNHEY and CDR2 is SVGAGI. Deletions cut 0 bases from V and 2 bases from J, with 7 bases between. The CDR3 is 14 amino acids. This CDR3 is CASSYSPGNYGYTF. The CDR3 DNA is TGTGCCAGCAGTTACTCACCGGGGAACTATGGCTACACCTTC.

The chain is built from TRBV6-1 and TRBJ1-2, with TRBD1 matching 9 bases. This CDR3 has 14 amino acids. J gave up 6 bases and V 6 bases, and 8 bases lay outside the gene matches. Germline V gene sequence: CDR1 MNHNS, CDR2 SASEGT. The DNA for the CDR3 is TGTGCCAGCAGGAAACAGGGGGCGCGGAATGGCTACACCTTC. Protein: CASRKQGARNGYTF.

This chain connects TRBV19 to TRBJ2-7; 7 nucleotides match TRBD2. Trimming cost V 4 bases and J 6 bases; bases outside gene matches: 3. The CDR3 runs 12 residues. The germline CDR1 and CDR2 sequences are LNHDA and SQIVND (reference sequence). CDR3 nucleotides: TGTGCCAGTAGTAAGGGGACTATCGAGCAGTACTTC. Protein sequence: CASSKGTIEQYF.

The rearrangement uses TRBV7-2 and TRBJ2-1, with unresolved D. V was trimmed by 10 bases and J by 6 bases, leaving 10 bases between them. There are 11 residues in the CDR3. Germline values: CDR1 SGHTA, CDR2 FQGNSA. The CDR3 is CATRNFNEQFF. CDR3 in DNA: TGTGCCACTAGGAATTTCAATGAGCAGTTCTTC. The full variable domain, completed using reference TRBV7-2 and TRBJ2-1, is GAGVSQSPSNKVTEKGKDVELRCDPISGHTALYWYRQSLGQGLEFLIYFQGNSAPDKSGLPSDRFSAERTGGSVSTLTIQRTQQEDSAVYLCATRNFNEQFFGPGTRLTVL.

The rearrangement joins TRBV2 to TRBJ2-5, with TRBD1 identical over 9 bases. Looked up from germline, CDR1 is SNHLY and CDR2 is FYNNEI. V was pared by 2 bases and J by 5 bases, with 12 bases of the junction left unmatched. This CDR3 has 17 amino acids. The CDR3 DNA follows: TGTGCCAGCAGTGAACATGGGGGACAGGGTCGGTATGAGACCCAGTACTTC. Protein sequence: CASSEHGGQGRYETQYF.

CDR3 nucleotide sequence: TGTGCCAGCTCCACTAGCGGGTCACTTTGGGGCCAAGAGACCCAGTACTTC. This encodes CASSTSGSLWGQETQYF. This chain uses TRBV5-8 with TRBJ2-5; 9 bases line up with TRBD2. Germline lookup yields CDR1 SGHTS and CDR2 YDEGEE. The ends lost 7 bases at V and 1 base at J; junction bases unmatched: 14. The CDR3 is 17 amino acids.

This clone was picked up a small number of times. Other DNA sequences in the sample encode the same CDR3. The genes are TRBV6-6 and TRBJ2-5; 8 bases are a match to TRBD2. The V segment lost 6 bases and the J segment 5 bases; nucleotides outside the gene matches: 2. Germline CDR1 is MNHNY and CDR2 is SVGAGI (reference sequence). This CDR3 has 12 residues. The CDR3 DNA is TGTGCCAGCAGCCCGGGGGGGGAGACCCAGTACTTC. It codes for CASSPGGETQYF.

This CDR3 reads CASSLGTGGEDFAAFF. CDR3 nucleotides: TGTGCCAGCAGCCTTGGGACAGGGGGCGAGGATTTTGCAGCTTTCTTT. The chain uses TRBV7-9 and TRBJ1-1, with TRBD1 matching over 12 bases. The trim removed 5 bases at V and 10 bases at J, leaving 14 bases unmatched. The CDR3 has 16 amino acids. Germline V CDR1 and CDR2: SEHNR, FQNEAQ (reference sequence).

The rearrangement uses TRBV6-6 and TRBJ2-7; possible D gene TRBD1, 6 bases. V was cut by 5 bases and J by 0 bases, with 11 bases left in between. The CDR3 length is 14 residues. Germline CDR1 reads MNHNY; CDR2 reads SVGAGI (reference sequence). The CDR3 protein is CASSAVQGSYEQYF. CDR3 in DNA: TGTGCCAGCAGTGCAGTACAGGGCTCCTACGAGCAGTACTTC.

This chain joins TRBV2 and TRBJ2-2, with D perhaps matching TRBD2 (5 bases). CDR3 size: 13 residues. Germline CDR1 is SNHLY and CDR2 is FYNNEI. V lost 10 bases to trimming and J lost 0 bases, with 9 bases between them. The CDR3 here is CATKAANTGELFF. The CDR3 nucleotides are TGTGCCACTAAAGCGGCGAACACCGGGGAGCTGTTTTTT.